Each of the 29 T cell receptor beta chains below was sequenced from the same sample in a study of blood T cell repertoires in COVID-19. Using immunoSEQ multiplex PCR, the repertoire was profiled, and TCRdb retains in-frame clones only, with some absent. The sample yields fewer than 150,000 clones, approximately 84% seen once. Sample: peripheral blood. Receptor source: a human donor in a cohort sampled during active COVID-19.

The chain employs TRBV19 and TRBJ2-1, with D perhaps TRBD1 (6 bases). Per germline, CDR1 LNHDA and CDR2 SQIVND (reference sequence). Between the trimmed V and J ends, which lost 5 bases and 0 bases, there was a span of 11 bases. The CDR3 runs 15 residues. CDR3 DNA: TGTGCCAGTAGTCTACAGGGAAGCTCCTACAATGAGCAGTTCTTC. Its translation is CASSLQGSSYNEQFF.

CDR3 protein: CAWSPGFGGAGEKLFF. The CDR3 DNA sequence: TGTGCCTGGAGCCCCGGGTTTGGGGGCGCGGGTGAAAAACTGTTTTTT. This chain connects TRBV30 to TRBJ1-4; tentative D call: TRBD1 (6 bases). Germline CDR1 is GTSNPN and CDR2 is SVGIG (reference sequence). This CDR3 is built from 16 residues. The germline V and J ends were trimmed by 3 bases and 7 bases, with 21 bases remaining between them.

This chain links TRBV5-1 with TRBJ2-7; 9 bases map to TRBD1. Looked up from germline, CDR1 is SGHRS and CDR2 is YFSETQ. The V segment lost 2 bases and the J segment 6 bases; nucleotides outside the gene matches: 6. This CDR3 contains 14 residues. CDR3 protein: CASSLPGQGSEQYF. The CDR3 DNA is TGCGCCAGCAGCTTACCGGGACAGGGTTCCGAGCAGTACTTC.

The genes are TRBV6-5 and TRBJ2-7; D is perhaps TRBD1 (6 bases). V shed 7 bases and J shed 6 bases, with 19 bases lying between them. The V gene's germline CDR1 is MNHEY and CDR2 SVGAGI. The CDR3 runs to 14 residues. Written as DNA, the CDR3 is TGTGCCAGCACCCCAGGGGCCGCAGGAGGCGAGCAGTACTTC. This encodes CASTPGAAGGEQYF.

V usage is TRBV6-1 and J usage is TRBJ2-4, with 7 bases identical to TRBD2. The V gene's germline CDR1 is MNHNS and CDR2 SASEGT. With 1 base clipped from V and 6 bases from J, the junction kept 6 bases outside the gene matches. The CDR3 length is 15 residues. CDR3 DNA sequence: TGTGCCAGCAGTGAAGGGTGGGGGGGGAGAAACATTCAGTACTTC. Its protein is CASSEGWGGRNIQYF.

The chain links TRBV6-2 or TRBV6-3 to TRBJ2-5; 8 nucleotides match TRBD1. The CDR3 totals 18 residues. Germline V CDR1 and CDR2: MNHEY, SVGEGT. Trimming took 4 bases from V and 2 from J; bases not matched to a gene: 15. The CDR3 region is CASSSPGQGNHRQETQYF. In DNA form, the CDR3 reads TGTGCCAGCAGTTCACCCGGACAGGGAAACCACCGGCAAGAGACCCAGTACTTC.

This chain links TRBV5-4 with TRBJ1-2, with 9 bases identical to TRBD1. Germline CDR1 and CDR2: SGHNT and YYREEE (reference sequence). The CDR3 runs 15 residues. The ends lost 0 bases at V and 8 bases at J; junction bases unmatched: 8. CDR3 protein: CASSLEGDREQGYTF. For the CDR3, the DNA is TGTGCCAGCAGCTTGGAAGGGGACAGGGAACAAGGCTACACCTTC.

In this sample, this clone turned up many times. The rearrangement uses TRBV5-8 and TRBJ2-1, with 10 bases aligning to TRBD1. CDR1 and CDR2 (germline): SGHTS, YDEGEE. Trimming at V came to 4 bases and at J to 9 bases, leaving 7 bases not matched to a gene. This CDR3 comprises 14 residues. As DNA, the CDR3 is TGTGCCAGCAGCCGGGACAGGGGAGGGAGTGAGCAGTTCTTC. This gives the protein CASSRDRGGSEQFF.

The CDR3 sequence is CASSGSTGGSEKLFF. In nucleotides, the CDR3 is TGTGCCAGCAGCGGATCGACAGGGGGGAGTGAAAAACTGTTTTTT. The chain couples TRBV9 to TRBJ1-4; 9 bases match TRBD1. Per germline, CDR1 SGDLS and CDR2 YYNGEE. Trimming at V came to 3 bases and at J to 7 bases, leaving 7 bases not matched to a gene. The CDR3 is 15 amino acids.

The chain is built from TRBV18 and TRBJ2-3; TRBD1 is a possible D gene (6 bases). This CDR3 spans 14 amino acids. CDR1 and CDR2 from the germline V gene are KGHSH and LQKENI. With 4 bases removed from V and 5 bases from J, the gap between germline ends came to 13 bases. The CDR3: CASSRAGAEDTQYF. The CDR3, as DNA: TGTGCCAGCTCACGGGCAGGGGCTGAAGATACGCAGTATTTT.

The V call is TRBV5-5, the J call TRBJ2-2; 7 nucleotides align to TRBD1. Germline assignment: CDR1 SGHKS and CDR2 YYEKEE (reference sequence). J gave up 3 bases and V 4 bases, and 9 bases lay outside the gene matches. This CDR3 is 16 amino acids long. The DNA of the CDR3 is TGTGCCAGCAGCCGGATGGACAGGTTCGACACCGGGGAGCTGTTTTTT. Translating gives CASSRMDRFDTGELFF. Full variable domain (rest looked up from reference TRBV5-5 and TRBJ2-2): DAGVTQSPTHLIKTRGQQVTLRCSPISGHKSVSWYQQVLGQGPQFIFQYYEKEERGRGNFPDRFSARQFPNYSSELNVNALLLGDSALYLCASSRMDRFDTGELFFGEGSRLTVL.

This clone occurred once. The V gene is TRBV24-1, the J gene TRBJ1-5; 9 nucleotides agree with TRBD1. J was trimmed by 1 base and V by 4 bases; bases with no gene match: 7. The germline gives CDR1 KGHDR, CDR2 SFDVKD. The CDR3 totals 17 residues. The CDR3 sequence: CATSDGSTGGSNQPQHF. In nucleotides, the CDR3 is TGTGCCACCAGTGACGGCTCGACAGGGGGAAGCAATCAGCCCCAGCATTTT.

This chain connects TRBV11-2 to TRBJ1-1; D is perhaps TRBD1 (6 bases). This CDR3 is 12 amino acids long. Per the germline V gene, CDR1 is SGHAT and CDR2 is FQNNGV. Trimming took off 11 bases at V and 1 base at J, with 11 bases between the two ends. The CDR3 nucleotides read TGTGCCGTAAGGGGGGGGAACACTGAAGCTTTCTTT. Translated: CAVRGGNTEAFF.

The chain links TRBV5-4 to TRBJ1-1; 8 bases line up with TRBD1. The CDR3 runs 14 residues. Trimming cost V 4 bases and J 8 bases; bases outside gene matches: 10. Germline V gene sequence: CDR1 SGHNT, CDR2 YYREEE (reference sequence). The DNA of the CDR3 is TGTGCCAGCAGCGCCCCAGAGACAGGGGTGGAAGCTTTCTTT. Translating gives CASSAPETGVEAFF.

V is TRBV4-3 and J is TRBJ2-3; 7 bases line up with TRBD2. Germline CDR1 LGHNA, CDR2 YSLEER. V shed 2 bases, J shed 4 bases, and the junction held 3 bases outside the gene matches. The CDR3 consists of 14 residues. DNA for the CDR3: TGCGCCAGCAGCCAACAGCGGGGCGCAGATACGCAGTATTTT. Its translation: CASSQQRGADTQYF.

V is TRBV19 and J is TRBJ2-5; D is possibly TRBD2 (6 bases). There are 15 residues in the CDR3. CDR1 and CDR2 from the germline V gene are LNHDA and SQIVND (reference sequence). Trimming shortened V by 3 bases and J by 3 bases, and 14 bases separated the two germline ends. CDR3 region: CASSISGGREETQYF. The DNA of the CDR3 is TGTGCCAGTAGTATTTCCGGGGGAAGGGAAGAGACCCAGTACTTC.

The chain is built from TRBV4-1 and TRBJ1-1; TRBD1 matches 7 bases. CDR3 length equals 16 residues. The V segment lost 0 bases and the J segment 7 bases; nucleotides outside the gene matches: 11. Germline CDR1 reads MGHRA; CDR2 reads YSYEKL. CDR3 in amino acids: CASSQDPNRGRIEAFF. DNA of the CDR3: TGCGCCAGCAGCCAAGATCCTAACAGGGGAAGGATTGAAGCTTTCTTT.

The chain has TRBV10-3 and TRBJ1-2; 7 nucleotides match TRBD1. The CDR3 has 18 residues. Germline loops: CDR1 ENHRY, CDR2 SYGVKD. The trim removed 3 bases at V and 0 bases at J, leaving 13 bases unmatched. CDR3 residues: CAISDPAIRDSANYGYTF. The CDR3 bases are TGTGCCATCAGTGATCCTGCCATCCGGGACAGCGCTAACTATGGCTACACCTTC.

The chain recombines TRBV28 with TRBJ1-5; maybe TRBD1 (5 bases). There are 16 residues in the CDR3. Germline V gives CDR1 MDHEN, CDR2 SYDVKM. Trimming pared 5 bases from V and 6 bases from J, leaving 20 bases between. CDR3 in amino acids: CASSPREGRRSQPQHF. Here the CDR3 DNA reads TGTGCCAGCAGTCCCCGGGAGGGGAGGCGGAGTCAGCCCCAGCATTTT.

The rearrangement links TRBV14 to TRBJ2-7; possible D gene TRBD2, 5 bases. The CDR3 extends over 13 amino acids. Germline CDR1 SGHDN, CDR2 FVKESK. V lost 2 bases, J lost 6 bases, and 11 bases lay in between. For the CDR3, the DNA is TGTGCCAGCAGCCAAATTCTAGCAAGCGAGCAGTACTTC. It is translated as CASSQILASEQYF.

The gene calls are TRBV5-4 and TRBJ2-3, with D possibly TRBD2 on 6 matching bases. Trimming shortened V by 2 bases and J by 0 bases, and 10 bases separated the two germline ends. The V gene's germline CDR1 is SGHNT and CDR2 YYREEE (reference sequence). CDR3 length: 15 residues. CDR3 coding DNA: TGTGCCAGCAGCTTCCCTAGCGCAAGCACAGATACGCAGTATTTT. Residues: CASSFPSASTDTQYF.

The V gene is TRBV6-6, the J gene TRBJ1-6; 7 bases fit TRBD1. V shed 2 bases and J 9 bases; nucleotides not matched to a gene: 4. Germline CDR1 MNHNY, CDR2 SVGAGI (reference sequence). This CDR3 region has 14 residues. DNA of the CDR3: TGTGCCAGCAGTTACGGGACAGTTCTTTCACCCCTCCACTTT. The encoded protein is CASSYGTVLSPLHF.

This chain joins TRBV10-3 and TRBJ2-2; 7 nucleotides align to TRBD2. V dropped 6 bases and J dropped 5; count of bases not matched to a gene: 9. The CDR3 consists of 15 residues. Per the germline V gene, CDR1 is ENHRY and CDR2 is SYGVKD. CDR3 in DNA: TGTGCCATCAGGGGGAGACTAGCTGGGACCGGGGAGCTGTTTTTT. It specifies CAIRGRLAGTGELFF.

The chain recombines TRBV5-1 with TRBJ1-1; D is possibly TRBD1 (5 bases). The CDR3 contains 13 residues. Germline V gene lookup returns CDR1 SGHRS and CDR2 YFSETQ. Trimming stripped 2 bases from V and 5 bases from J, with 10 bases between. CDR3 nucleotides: TGCGCCAGCAGCTTCGGGGGAGGTACTGAAGCTTTCTTT. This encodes CASSFGGGTEAFF.

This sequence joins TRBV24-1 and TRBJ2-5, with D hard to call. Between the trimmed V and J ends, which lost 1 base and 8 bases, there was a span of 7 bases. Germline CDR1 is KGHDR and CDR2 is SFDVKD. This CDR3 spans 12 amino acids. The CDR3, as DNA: TGTGCCACCAGTGATTTCGGGTCTACCCAGTACTTC. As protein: CATSDFGSTQYF.

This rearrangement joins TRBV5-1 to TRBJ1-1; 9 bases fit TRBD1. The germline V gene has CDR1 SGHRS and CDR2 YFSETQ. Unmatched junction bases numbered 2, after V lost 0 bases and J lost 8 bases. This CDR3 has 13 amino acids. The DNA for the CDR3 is TGCGCCAGCAGCTTGGGGGACAGGGAGGAAGCTTTCTTT. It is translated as CASSLGDREEAFF.

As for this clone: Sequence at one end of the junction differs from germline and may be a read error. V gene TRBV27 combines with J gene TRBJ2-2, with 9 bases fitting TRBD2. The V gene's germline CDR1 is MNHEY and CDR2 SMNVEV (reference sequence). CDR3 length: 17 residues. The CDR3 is CASSDRLAVLNTGKLFF. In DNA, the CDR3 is TGTGCCAGCAGTGACAGACTAGCGGTCCTGAACACCGGGAAGCTGTTTTTT.

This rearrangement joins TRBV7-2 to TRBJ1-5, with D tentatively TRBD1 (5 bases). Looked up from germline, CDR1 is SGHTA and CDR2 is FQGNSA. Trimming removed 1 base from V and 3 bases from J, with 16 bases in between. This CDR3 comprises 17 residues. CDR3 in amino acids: CASSLDGMGGVNQPQHF. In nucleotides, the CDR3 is TGTGCCAGCAGCTTAGACGGGATGGGGGGGGTCAATCAGCCCCAGCATTTT.

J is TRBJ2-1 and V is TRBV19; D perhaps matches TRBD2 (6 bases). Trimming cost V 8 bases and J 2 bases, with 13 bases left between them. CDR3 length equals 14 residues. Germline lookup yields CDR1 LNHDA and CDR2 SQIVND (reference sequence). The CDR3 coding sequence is TGTGCCAGTCGAAGTGGAGGGGCCTACAATGAGCAGTTCTTC. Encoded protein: CASRSGGAYNEQFF.